This T cell receptor (beta chain) was observed in a study of T-cell reconstitution after alpha-beta-depleted transplantation in children. Regarding the study as a whole: One year after transplant, T-cell counts and diversity came mostly from newly produced T cells.

This clonotype was observed a few times. No antigen is known for it. Trimming pared 7 bases from V and 2 bases from J, leaving 18 bases between. This CDR3 is built from 15 residues. Germline values: CDR1 LNHDA, CDR2 SQIVND (reference sequence). TCRbeta library preparation incorporated unique molecular identifiers. Using its own MiXCR run on the PCR reads, TCRdb lists one record per CDR3 protein. The sample has over 400,000 distinct CDR3 sequences, 43% seen once; the top ten hold around a quarter. The clonotype was recovered from a girl aged 2-10 years with aplastic anemia, due to receive a stem cell transplant. The specimen was PBMCs, collected before TCRalphabeta/CD19-depleted stem cell transplant. This chain joins TRBV19 and TRBJ2-7, with D perhaps given as TRBD1 or TRBD2 (5 bases each). CDR3 DNA: TGTGCCAGTACCCCTTCGGGACGGACGACCTACGAGCAGTACTTC. Translation gives CASTPSGRTTYEQYF.